This T cell receptor (beta chain) was sequenced for a study of blood T cell repertoires in COVID-19 (dated by TCRdb to the early 2020s). Background for the entire study: Collaborator samples came from the United States, Italy and Spain and covered acute and convalescent phases of COVID-19. Where available, HLA class I and class II types were obtained from metadata supplied by the sample provider rather than from assay-based typing. Sample metadata almost always included a de-identified subject ID, COVID-19 status, age in years and sex. The repertoires were made available in a free public database intended to serve as a resource for research on the immune response to SARS-CoV-2. The samples were drawn from two sources: the first 160 participants of the ongoing ImmuneRACE study, and 950 to 1,500 subjects contributed by 6 global collaborators. The prospective study material was composed of cDNA or gDNA derived from T cells, B-cell-depleted T cells, or PBMCs. The dataset comprised deeply sampled blood TCRbeta repertoires from subjects exposed to, actively infected with, or recovered from COVID-19. Overall results and qualifications from the work: How much clinical and demographic metadata was included differed by source and by participant, and the metadata was provided uncurated.

Collaborating institutions collected whole blood in K2EDTA tubes following their own protocols. For TCRbeta analysis, collaborator samples were shipped as frozen whole blood, as isolated PBMCs, or as DNA extracted from either sample type. TCRbeta CDR3 regions were amplified from genomic DNA by means of the immunoSEQ Assay, a bias-controlled multiplex PCR. On the study's bioinformatics: Nucleated cell counts per sample were estimated from amplification of reference gene primers within the assay. Sequence reads were collapsed and filtered to measure the absolute abundance of every unique TCRbeta CDR3 rearrangement. For each sample, productive Simpson clonality was calculated as the square root of Simpson's diversity index over productive rearrangements. Not all clones reach the TCRdb copy of this immuneACCESS table, which keeps in-frame sequences only. Checked studies attribute under half of the gap to unresolved V genes and leave the rest unexplained. The V and J calls and clone size come from that table; D and trimming were worked out from the DNA. This sample has roughly 270,000 clones in its table, and 85% of those were observed once. About 5.1% of the sample goes to the ten largest clones.

This clone has a single count. Its antigen is currently not known. No base qualities exist here, and no much larger clone lies one base off it. The origin of this receptor is a man aged 50 or older with active or convalescent COVID-19. Material: peripheral blood.

The CDR3 here reads CASSFMTGLNTEAFF. In nucleotides, the sequence is TGTGCCAGCAGCTTTATGACAGGGTTGAACACTGAAGCTTTCTTT. The sequence links TRBV5-6 to TRBJ1-1; TRBD1 fits 7 bases in the junction. Reading from cysteine to phenylalanine, the CDR3 counts 15 amino acids. Of all the DNA, just the CDR3 is kept, 45 bases in frame from base 1. Unmatched junction bases come to 4, with V trimmed by 2 bases and J by 0 bases. The germline V gene encodes CDR1 SGHDT and CDR2 YYEEEE. Where the CDR3 stops, the reference TRBV5-6 and TRBJ1-1 genes take over; the full variable domain is DAGVTQSPTHLIKTRGQQVTLRCSPKSGHDTVSWYQQALGQGPQFIFQYYEEEERQRGNFPDRFSGHQFPNYSSELNVNALLLGDSALYLCASSFMTGLNTEAFFGQGTRLTVV.